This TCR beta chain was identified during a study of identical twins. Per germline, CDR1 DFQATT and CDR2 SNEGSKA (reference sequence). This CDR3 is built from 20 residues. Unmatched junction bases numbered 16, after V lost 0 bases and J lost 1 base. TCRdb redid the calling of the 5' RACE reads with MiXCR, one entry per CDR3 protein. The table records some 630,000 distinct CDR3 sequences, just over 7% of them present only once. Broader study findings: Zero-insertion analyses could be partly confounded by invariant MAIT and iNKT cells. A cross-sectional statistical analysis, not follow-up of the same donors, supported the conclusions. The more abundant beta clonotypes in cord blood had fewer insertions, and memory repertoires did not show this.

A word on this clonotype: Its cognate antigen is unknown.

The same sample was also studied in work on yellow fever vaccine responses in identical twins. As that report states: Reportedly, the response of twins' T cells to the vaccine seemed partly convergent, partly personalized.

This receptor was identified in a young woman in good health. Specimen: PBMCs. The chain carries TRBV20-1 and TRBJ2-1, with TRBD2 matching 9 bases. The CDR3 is CSARDGGILDSGSSYNEQFF. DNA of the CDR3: TGCAGTGCTAGAGATGGGGGAATACTCGATAGCGGGAGTTCCTACAATGAGCAGTTCTTC.